The rows below give T cell receptor beta chains drawn from one sample of a study of cytomegalovirus exposure and HLA in healthy donors. Libraries were prepared by immunoSEQ multiplex PCR; TCRdb keeps only in-frame clonotypes and omits some of them. This sample contains approximately 170,000 clones. The sequencing sample was made of PBMCs. These receptors were obtained from a woman under 30 in good health and CMV-seropositive. The conserved cysteine and the conserved F or W are not part of the CDR3 here.

TRBJ2-7	TRBV6-5	12	ASSPPGHFYEQY
TRBJ2-3	TRBV6-5	12	ASRDSGSADTQY
TRBJ1-1	TRBV19	14	ASSLGYRRTRTEAF
TRBJ2-6	TRBV6-5	11	ASRLSGANVLT
TRBJ2-7	TRBV10-1	11	ASSPGRSYEQY
TRBJ1-5	TRBV2	13	ASSSPETLDQPQH
TRBJ1-2	TRBV10-1	11	ASSDDSNYGYT
TRBJ2-2	TRBV2	12	ASTSGGNTGELF
TRBJ2-5	TRBV5-1	13	ASSLAGGDGETQY
TRBJ1-4	TRBV15	13	ATSRVGQSNEKLF
TRBJ1-3	TRBV29-1	15	SVEDLTGLSSGNTIY
TRBJ2-7	TRBV5-1	12	ASSLRTDSYEQY
TRBJ2-1	TRBV29-1	10	SGGGGDNEQF
TRBJ1-5	TRBV7-9	13	ASSLGDREDQPQH
TRBJ2-2	TRBV5-1	12	ASSLGGITGELF
TRBJ1-1	TRBV18	12	ASSRAGYNTEAF
TRBJ1-2	TRBV15	11	ATSGRGFYGYT
TRBJ2-7	TRBV11-3	12	ASSFRDRGNEQY
NA	TRBV7-9	12	ASSRPEGGDEQY
TRBJ1-4	TRBV18	13	ASSPRQERNEKLF
TRBJ1-4	TRBV7-2	10	ASSPSGSKLF
TRBJ1-1	TRBV11-2	11	ASSLVARTAAF
TRBJ1-6	TRBV5-6	15	ASSLWATGGGNSPLH
TRBJ2-1	TRBV5-1	18	ASSLAPLEYSRGGLNEQF
TRBJ1-2	TRBV25-1	10	ASTGSNYGYT
TRBJ1-2	TRBV7-9	14	ASSLATPTGFGGYT
TRBJ2-1	TRBV19	11	ASRALADNEQF
TRBJ1-5	TRBV11-2	13	ASSLVQGSNQPQH
TRBJ1-2	TRBV9	13	ASSVEAQGGNGYT
TRBJ1-1	TRBV29-1	11	SARTRENTEAF
TRBJ2-5	TRBV7-3	13	ASSLRWNPGETQY
TRBJ2-1	TRBV2	11	ASSEGRGNEQF
TRBJ2-7	TRBV7-2	12	ASSRVGGDHEQY
TRBJ1-4	TRBV19	14	ASSIWGLATNEKLF
TRBJ2-5	TRBV4-1	13	ASSQGREGLETQY
TRBJ2-2	TRBV7-6	10	ASSPLRGELF
TRBJ2-7	TRBV6-1	12	ASRTGLGAYEQY
TRBJ1-1	TRBV18	14	ASSLTTGQRNTEAF
TRBJ2-3	TRBV7-3	13	ASSLRLAGTDTQY